Sequencing of this TCR beta chain was carried out in a study of T cell responses to AZD1222 COVID-19 vaccine. Study at large: Timing groups of about 4 and about 12 weeks for second doses were pooled. Study observations and caveats: Sampled repertoires all dated from after the peak T cell response. Spike as a whole was targeted by vaccine-associated CD4 TCRs, dominant at 160-218 and 743-854.

For this clone: Its cognate antigen is unknown.

The data were produced by immunoSEQ multiplex PCR, yet TCRdb's version contains in-frame clones alone and is incomplete. The data show 85,000 to 90,000 clones, more than 75% seen once. The origin of this receptor is an adult in good health. This specimen was peripheral blood, taken on day 0 of AZD1222 vaccination.

The CDR3 sequence is CASSLGYGFGNTEAFF. The CDR3 DNA reads as TGTGCCAGCAGCTTGGGTTACGGCTTTGGGAACACTGAAGCTTTCTTT. The chain uses TRBV5-6 and TRBJ1-1; no definite D call. Per germline, CDR1 SGHDT and CDR2 YYEEEE. V was trimmed by 0 bases and J by 1 base, leaving 13 bases between them. This CDR3 spans 16 amino acids.